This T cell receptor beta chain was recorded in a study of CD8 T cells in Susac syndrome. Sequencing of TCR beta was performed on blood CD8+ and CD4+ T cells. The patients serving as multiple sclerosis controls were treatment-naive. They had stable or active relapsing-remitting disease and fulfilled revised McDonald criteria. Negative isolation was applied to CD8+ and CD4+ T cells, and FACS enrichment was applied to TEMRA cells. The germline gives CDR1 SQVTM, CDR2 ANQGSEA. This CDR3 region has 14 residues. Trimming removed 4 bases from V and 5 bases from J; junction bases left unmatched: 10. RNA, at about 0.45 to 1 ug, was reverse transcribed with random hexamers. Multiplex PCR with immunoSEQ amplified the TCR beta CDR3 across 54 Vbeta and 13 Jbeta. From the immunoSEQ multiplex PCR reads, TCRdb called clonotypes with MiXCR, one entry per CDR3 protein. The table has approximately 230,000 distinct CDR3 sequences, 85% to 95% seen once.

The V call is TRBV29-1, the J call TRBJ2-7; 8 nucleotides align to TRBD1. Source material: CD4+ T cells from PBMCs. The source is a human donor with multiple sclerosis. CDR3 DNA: TGCAGCGTTGGGTCCGGACAGGGATTTAACGAGCAGTACTTC. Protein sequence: CSVGSGQGFNEQYF.